The 15 T cell receptor beta chains given below trace back to one sample, sequenced in a study of regulatory T cells in long-lasting Graves disease. Specified time point: newly diagnosed GD, antithyroid drugs for less than 3 months. After RNA was extracted from PBMCs, the TCR library was made from it. Building of the TCR beta libraries involved iRepertoire HTBI primers and Arm-PCR of CDR3 regions. Each CDR3 protein is one row after TCRdb ran MiXCR on the multiplex PCR reads. The table lists 250,000 to 400,000 distinct CDR3 sequences, 15% to 20% of them singletons. The starting material was peripheral blood mononuclear cells (PBMCs), obtained at new diagnosis, from a patient treated with antithyroid drugs. Every receptor here comes from a female donor with Graves disease.

This clonotype was recorded many times. The chain combines TRBV9 with TRBJ2-7; TRBD2 matches 7 bases. The germline V gene has CDR1 SGDLS and CDR2 YYNGEE. The CDR3 extends over 15 amino acids. After removal of 0 bases from V and 4 bases from J, the junction contained 7 bases not matched to a gene. The CDR3 protein is CASSVGGGFGYEQYF. The CDR3 DNA reads as TGTGCCAGCAGCGTAGGGGGGGGATTTGGGTACGAGCAGTACTTC.

The table lists this clonotype with many counts. This chain uses TRBV3-1 with TRBJ2-3; D might be TRBD1 or TRBD2, each matching 6 bases. CDR1 LGHDT and CDR2 YNNKEL come from the germline V gene (reference sequence). The CDR3 runs to 13 residues. Trimming pared 3 bases from V and 7 bases from J, leaving 11 bases between. DNA of the CDR3: TGTGCCAGCAGCCAGGAGGGGGAAAATACGCAGTATTTT. Its protein is CASSQEGENTQYF.

This clonotype came up many times. The chain recombines TRBV20-1 with TRBJ2-1; 12 nucleotides align to TRBD2. V lost 5 bases to trimming and J lost 1 base; unmatched junction nucleotides: 3. Germline V gives CDR1 DFQATT, CDR2 SNEGSKA (reference sequence). CDR3 length: 15 residues. The CDR3 DNA sequence: TGCAGTGCTGGCGGGACTAGCGGGTCCTACAATGAGCAGTTCTTC. Encoded protein: CSAGGTSGSYNEQFF.

The sample holds many counts of this clonotype. The chain couples TRBV3-1 to TRBJ1-5; D unclear. The CDR3 contains 13 residues. Trimming cost V 1 base and J 7 bases, with 8 bases left between them. Germline CDR1 reads LGHDT; CDR2 reads YNNKEL (reference sequence). CDR3 nucleotide sequence: TGTGCCAGCAGCCAAGCCTGGGGACAGCCCCAGCATTTT. Encoded protein: CASSQAWGQPQHF.

This clonotype occurred many times. The chain uses TRBV28 and TRBJ2-3, with TRBD2 matching over 12 bases. This CDR3 is built from 17 residues. Germline lookup yields CDR1 MDHEN and CDR2 SYDVKM. Trimming at V came to 1 base and at J to 6 bases, leaving 8 bases not matched to a gene. DNA of the CDR3: TGTGCCAGCAGTTTATCTCTAGCGGGAGGGCCCGGGGATACGCAGTATTTT. Translated, it gives CASSLSLAGGPGDTQYF.

In its sample, this clonotype was seen many times. The CDR3 DNA sequence: TGTGCCAGCAGCTTAGACAGGGCGGGGGCCGCTTTCTTT. Encoded protein: CASSLDRAGAAFF. The V call is TRBV7-3, the J call TRBJ1-1; 7 bases line up with TRBD1. Per the germline V gene, CDR1 is SGHTA and CDR2 is FQGTGA. The CDR3 length is 13 residues. Unmatched junction bases numbered 8, after V lost 2 bases and J lost 11 bases.

This clonotype was found once. The junction differs from germline at one of its ends, possibly a read error. The chain carries TRBV2 and TRBJ1-1, with D tentatively TRBD1 (6 bases). This CDR3 contains 20 residues. The germline gives CDR1 SNHLY, CDR2 FYNNEI. CDR3 sequence: CASSEKRGNRDVFLNTEASF. For the CDR3, the DNA is TGTGCCAGCAGTGAAAAGAGAGGGAACAGGGACGTCTTCTTGAACACTGAAGCCTCCTTT.

The J gene is TRBJ2-3, the V gene TRBV7-9; the D is unclear. V was shortened by 4 bases and J by 2 bases, with 10 bases between the two germline ends. CDR1 and CDR2 (germline): SEHNR, FQNEAQ (reference sequence). The CDR3 is made up of 14 amino acids. The CDR3 nucleotides read TGTGCCAGCAGCTATAGTTGGACCACAGATACGCAGTATTTT. Protein: CASSYSWTTDTQYF.

Ten or more counts support this clonotype. The V and J genes are TRBV28 and TRBJ2-5, with TRBD1 matching over 8 bases. Trimming cost V 10 bases and J 5 bases; bases outside gene matches: 9. The CDR3 totals 13 residues. The germline V gene encodes CDR1 MDHEN and CDR2 SYDVKM. The CDR3 coding sequence is TGTGCCACCTCGACAGGGGTAGAGGAGACCCAGTACTTC. This encodes CATSTGVEETQYF.

This chain uses TRBV27 with TRBJ2-7; D is unresolved. This CDR3 has 13 amino acids. The germline gives CDR1 MNHEY, CDR2 SMNVEV (reference sequence). Trimming pared 7 bases from V and 4 bases from J, leaving 14 bases between. CDR3 sequence reads: CASTGPPTYEQYF. DNA of the CDR3: TGTGCCAGCACGGGCCCCCCCACTTACGAGCAGTACTTC.

This clonotype occurred many times. The chain has TRBV3-1 and TRBJ2-1; 7 bases are a match to TRBD2. This CDR3 has 15 residues. Per the germline V gene, CDR1 is LGHDT and CDR2 is YNNKEL (reference sequence). Trimming took 0 bases from V and 8 from J; bases not matched to a gene: 7. The CDR3: CASSQDFVLADEQFF. CDR3 coding DNA: TGTGCCAGCAGCCAAGATTTCGTGCTAGCGGATGAGCAGTTCTTC.

This clonotype was recorded at least ten times. V gene TRBV18 combines with J gene TRBJ2-4; TRBD1 matches at 9 bases. The V segment lost 3 bases and the J segment 1 base; nucleotides outside the gene matches: 10. The germline gives CDR1 KGHSH, CDR2 LQKENI. This CDR3 contains 18 residues. CDR3 loop: CASSPGTGMAAAKNIQYF. The CDR3 region has the DNA TGTGCCAGCTCACCCGGGACAGGGATGGCTGCTGCCAAAAACATTCAGTACTTC. The full variable domain, with the rest looked up from reference TRBV18 and TRBJ2-4, is NAGVMQNPRHLVRRRGQEARLRCSPMKGHSHVYWYRQLPEEGLKFMVYLQKENIIDESGMPKERFSAEFPKEGPSILRIQQVVRGDSAAYFCASSPGTGMAAAKNIQYFGAGTRLSVL.

This clonotype was observed at least ten times. This chain connects TRBV19 to TRBJ2-3; D is unclear. V lost 5 bases, J lost 1 base, and 13 bases lay in between. Germline CDR1 LNHDA, CDR2 SQIVND (reference sequence). The CDR3 runs to 15 residues. The CDR3 DNA sequence: TGTGCCAGTAGTTTTATTACACAAGGCACAGATACGCAGTATTTT. It translates to CASSFITQGTDTQYF. The variable domain in full, with the rest retrieved from reference TRBV19 and TRBJ2-3, is DGGITQSPKYLFRKEGQNVTLSCEQNLNHDAMYWYRQDPGQGLRLIYYSQIVNDFQKGDIAEGYSVSREKKESFPLTVTSAQKNPTAFYLCASSFITQGTDTQYFGPGTRLTVL.

This clonotype came up many times. CDR3 in DNA: TGTGCCAGCAGCCAAGATCGAGGGCTAGGGGAAGATACGCAGTATTTT. Its translation is CASSQDRGLGEDTQYF. The chain combines TRBV14 with TRBJ2-3; D could derive from TRBD1 or TRBD2 (5 bases each). Trimming removed 0 bases from V and 5 bases from J, with 15 bases in between. The CDR3 runs 16 residues. The germline V gene has CDR1 SGHDN and CDR2 FVKESK.

This clonotype was found a few times. This likely stems from a read error, as it lies one base from a far larger clone. This sequence joins TRBV18 and TRBJ2-1; D is unresolved. The CDR3 is 13 residues long. V was cut by 1 base and J by 10 bases, with 11 bases left in between. Germline values: CDR1 KGHSH, CDR2 LQKENI. CDR3 protein: CASSPHMIYEQFF. The CDR3 DNA reads as TGTGCCAGCTCACCACACATGATCTACGAGCAGTTCTTC.